The entry below describes one TCR beta chain. These data belong to a study of siplizumab effects on memory and regulatory T cells. The CDR3 sequence is 11 residues long. V dropped 5 bases and J dropped 3 bases, with 8 bases sitting between them. From germline, CDR1 is DFQATT and CDR2 SNEGSKA (reference sequence). Some clones are missing from TCRdb's copy, which holds only in-frame ones; the method was immunoSEQ multiplex PCR. The sample includes some 100,000 clones, around 90% of them seen just once. The J gene is TRBJ2-7, the V gene TRBV20-1; TRBD1 might be the D (6 bases). This clonotype originated in a human donor in good health. The sample consisted of Tregs sorted from blood. CDR3 region: CSAQQGYEQYF. In DNA form, the CDR3 reads TGCAGTGCTCAACAGGGCTACGAGCAGTACTTC.